This TCR beta chain was sequenced in a study of blood T cells in healthy people across ages. CDR1 is GTSNPN, CDR2 SVGIG, per germline (reference sequence). The CDR3 totals 15 residues. V was clipped by 0 bases and J by 4 bases, with 16 bases between them. Overall study results and limits: Unsorted PBMC material precluded a definitive naive versus antigen-experienced comparison.

Then a second PCR, running roughly 7 to 11 cycles, was carried out with a sample-barcoded 5' primer and a J-beta primer mix. CDR3-containing paired-end reads numbering at least 2.5 million came from each sample. TCRdb fed the 5' RACE reads into MiXCR, producing one record per CDR3 protein. The sample gives approximately 730,000 distinct CDR3 sequences, roughly 45% of which show up once; 20% to 25% is in the top ten. This clonotype was counted a few times. Its antigen is unknown. The chain is built from TRBV30 and TRBJ2-7, with no clear D. The TCR originated in a woman aged 60-70 years in good health. Source material: blood. CDR3 in amino acids: CAWSVTDRGSYEQYF. Here the CDR3 DNA reads TGTGCCTGGAGTGTAACGGATAGAGGTTCGTACGAGCAGTACTTC. The full variable domain, its missing parts supplied by reference TRBV30 and TRBJ2-7, is SQTIHQWPATLVQPVGSPLSLECTVEGTSNPNLYWYRQAAGRGLQLLFYSVGIGQISSEVPQNLSASRPQDRQFILSSKKLLLSDSGFYLCAWSVTDRGSYEQYFGPGTRLTVT.